The TCR beta chain under discussion was sequenced for a study of shared clonotypes between healthy human individuals. Clones were sequenced by immunoSEQ multiplex PCR, and TCRdb holds only the in-frame ones, with some missing. The table has 550,000 to 700,000 clones, 73% seen once. General study findings and limits: Non-shared clonotypes had lower generation probabilities than those shared by all four donors.

The germline gives CDR1 SGHRS, CDR2 YFSETQ. This CDR3 contains 14 residues. Trimming stripped 1 base from V and 4 bases from J, with 8 bases between. This clone has only one observation. Antigen unknown. This chain joins TRBV5-1 and TRBJ2-2, with D tentatively TRBD1 (6 bases). The sequence derives from a woman in her 30s in good health. The sample comprised memory CD4+ T cells sorted from blood. As to subset: CD45RA-negative fraction. CDR3 DNA sequence: TGCGCCAGCAGCTTGTCGACAGGCACCGGGGAGCTGTTTTTT. The encoded protein is CASSLSTGTGELFF.